This T cell receptor (beta chain) was sequenced in a study of shared clonotypes between healthy human individuals. Germline CDR1 and CDR2: SQVTM and ANQGSEA. The length of the CDR3 is 15 residues. V lost 4 bases to trimming and J lost 3 bases; unmatched junction nucleotides: 8. Produced via immunoSEQ multiplex PCR; TCRdb's table is partial and in-frame only. The sample shows approximately 840,000 clones, about 97% of them seen only once. This clone was counted a single time. The antigen is not known. General study results and limits: Sampling used blood alone; tissue repertoires probably differ. In having few donors, the study represented limited genetic and exposure-history diversity.

The naive CD8 population came from CD45RO-negative cells selected for CCR7, without terminally differentiated effector memory CD45RA+ cells. This rearrangement joins TRBV29-1 to TRBJ2-3; 9 bases align to TRBD1. This clonotype was sampled from a man in his thirties or forties in good health. Sample: naive CD8+ T cells sorted from blood. The CDR3: CSVGLTGGETDTQYF. The CDR3 DNA sequence: TGCAGCGTTGGCTTGACAGGGGGTGAGACAGATACGCAGTATTTT.